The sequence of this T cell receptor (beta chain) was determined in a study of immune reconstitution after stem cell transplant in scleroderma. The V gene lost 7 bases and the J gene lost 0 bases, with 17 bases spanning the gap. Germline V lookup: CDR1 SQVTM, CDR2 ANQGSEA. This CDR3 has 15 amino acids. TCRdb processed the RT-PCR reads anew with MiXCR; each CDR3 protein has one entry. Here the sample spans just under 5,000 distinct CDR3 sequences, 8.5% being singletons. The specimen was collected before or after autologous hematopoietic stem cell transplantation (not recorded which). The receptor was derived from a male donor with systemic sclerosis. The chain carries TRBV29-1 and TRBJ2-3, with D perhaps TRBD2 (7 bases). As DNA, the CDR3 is TGCAGCGCAGAGGGGGGGACGGGGAGCACAGATACGCAGTATTTT. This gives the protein CSAEGGTGSTDTQYF.